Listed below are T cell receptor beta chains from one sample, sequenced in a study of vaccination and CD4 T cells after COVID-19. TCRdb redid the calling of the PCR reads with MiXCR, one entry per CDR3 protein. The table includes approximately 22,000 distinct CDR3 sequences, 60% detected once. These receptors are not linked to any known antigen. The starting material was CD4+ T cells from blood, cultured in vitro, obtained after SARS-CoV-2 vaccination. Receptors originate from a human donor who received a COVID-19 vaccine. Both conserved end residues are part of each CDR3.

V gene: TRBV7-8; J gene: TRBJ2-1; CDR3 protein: CASSLEPGQRYNEQFF
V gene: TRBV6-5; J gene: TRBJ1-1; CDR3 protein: CASSYSTGITEAFF
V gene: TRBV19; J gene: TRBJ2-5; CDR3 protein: CASSMAGSNTQETQYF
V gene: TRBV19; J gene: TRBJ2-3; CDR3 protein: CASMRGGETDTQYF
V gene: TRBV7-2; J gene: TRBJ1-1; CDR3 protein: CASSSQGWIGTEAFF
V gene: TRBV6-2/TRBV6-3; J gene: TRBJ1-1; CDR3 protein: CASSYRDMNTEAFF
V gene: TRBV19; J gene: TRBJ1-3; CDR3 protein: CASKQGNTIYF
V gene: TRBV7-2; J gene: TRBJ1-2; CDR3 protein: CASSLVPRLYTF
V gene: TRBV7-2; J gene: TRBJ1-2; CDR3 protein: CASSFGGVRSVYGYTF
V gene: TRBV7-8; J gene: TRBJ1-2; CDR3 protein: CASSLDGIYGYTF
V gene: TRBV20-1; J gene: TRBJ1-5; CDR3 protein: CSAPRGGYDQPQHF
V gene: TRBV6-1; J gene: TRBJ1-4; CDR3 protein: CASSEGGRRNEKLFF
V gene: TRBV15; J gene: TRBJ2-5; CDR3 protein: CATSTGPQETQYF
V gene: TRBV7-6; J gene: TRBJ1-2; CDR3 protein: CASSLVREYGYTF
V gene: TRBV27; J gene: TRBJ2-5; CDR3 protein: CASSFSDQETQYF
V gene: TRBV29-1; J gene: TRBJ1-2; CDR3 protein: CSVGTDPSF
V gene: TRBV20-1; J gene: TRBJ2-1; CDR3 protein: CSASDNEQFF
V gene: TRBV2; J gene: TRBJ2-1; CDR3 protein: CASSAMRLRGEQFF
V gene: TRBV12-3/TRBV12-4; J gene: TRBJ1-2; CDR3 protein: CASSTSGNYGYTF
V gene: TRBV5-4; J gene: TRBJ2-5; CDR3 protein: CASSSRAGLVQETQYF
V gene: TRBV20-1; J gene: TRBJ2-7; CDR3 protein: CSLSTIGVGQYF
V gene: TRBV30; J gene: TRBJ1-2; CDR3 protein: CAWSVGGAGDHGYTF
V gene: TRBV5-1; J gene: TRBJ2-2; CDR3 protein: CASSLAQGLSGELFF
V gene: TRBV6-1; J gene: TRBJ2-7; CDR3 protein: CASSRPGQGGTYEQYF
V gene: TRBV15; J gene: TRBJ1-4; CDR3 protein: CATSRDAQGSEKLFF
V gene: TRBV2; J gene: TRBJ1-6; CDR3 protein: CASSGDRAYNSPLHF
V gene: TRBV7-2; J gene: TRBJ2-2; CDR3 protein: CASSPQSSGGWGTGELFF
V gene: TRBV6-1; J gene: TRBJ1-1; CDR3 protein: CASSGAGGDTEAFF
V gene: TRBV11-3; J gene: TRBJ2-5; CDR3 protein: CASSLGQEYQETQYF
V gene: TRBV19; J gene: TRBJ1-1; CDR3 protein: CASMRSTWDRETPTEAFF
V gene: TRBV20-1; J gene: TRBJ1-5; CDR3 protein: CSASPQVNSNQPQHF
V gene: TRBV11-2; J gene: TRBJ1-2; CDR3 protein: CASSLDRRGRFGYTF
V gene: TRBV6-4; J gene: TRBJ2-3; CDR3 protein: CASSVGNTDTQYF
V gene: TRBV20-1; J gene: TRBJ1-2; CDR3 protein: CSANTQGDGYTF
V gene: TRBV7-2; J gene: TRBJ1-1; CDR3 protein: CASTPRGFSTEAFF
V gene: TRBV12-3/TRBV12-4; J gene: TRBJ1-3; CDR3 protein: CASSLFGGDTIYF
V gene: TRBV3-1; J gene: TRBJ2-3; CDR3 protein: CASSPYRAEGDTQYF